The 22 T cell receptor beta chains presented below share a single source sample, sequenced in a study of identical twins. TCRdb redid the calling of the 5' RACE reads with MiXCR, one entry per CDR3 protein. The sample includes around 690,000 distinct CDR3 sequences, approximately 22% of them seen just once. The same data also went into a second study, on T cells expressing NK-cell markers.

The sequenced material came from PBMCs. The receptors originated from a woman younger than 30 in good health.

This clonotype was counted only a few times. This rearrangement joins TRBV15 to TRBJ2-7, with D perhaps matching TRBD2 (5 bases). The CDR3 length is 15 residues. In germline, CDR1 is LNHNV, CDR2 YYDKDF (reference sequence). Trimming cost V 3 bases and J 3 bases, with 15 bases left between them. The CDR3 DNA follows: TGTGCCACCAGCAGCGGACGGGGAGCCATCTACGAGCAGTACTTC. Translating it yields CATSSGRGAIYEQYF.

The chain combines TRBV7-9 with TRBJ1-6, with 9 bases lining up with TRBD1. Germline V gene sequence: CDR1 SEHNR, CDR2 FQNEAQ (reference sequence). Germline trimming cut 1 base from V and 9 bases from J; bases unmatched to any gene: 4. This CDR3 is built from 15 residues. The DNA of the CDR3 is TGTGCCAGCAGCTTAGACAGGGGGCTATTTTCACCCCTCCACTTT. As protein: CASSLDRGLFSPLHF.

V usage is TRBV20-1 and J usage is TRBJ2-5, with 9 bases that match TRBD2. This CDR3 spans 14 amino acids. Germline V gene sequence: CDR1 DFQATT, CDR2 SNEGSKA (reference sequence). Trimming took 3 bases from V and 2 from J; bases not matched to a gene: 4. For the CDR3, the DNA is TGCAGTGCTAGCCTGGGACTAGCACAAGAGACCCAGTACTTC. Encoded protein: CSASLGLAQETQYF.

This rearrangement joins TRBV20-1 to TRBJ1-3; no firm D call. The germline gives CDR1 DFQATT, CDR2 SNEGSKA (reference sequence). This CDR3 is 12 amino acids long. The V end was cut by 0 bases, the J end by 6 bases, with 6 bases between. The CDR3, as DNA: TGCAGTGCTAGAGATGCCCCAAACACCATATATTTT. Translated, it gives CSARDAPNTIYF.

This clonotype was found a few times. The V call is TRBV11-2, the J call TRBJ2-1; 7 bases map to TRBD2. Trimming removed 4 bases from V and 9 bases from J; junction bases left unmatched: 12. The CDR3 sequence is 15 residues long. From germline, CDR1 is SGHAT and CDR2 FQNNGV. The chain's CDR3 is CASSSLGGGNGEQFF. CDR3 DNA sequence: TGTGCCAGCAGCTCGTTGGGGGGGGGGAACGGTGAGCAGTTCTTC.

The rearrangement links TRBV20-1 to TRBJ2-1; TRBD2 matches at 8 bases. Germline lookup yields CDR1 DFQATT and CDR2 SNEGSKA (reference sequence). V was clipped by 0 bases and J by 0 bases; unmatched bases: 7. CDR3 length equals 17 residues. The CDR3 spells CSARDGGLAGSYNEQFF. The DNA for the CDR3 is TGCAGTGCTAGAGATGGTGGTCTAGCGGGCTCCTACAATGAGCAGTTCTTC.

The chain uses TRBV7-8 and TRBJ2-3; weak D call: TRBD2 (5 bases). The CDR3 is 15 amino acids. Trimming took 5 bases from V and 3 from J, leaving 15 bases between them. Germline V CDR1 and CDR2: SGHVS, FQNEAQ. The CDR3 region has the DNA TGTGCCAGCAGCGCTAGAACGGGATGGACAGATACGCAGTATTTT. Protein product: CASSARTGWTDTQYF. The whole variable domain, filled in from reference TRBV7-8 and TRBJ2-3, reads GAGVSQSPRYKVAKRGQDVALRCDPISGHVSLFWYQQALGQGPEFLTYFQNEAQLDKSGLPSDRFFAERPEGSVSTLKIQRTQQEDSAVYLCASSARTGWTDTQYFGPGTRLTVL.

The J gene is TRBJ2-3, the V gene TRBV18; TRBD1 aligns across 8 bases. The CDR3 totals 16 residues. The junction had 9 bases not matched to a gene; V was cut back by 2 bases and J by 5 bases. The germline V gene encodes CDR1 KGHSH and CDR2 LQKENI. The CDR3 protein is CASSPRQGAYEDTQYF. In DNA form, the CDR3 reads TGTGCCAGCTCACCAAGGCAGGGGGCTTATGAAGATACGCAGTATTTT.

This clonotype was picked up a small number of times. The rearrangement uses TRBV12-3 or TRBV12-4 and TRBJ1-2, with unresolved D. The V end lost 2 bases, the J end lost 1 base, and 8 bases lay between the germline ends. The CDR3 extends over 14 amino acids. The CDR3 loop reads CASSLPGFNYGYTF. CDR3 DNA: TGTGCCAGCAGTTTACCAGGATTTAACTATGGCTACACCTTC.

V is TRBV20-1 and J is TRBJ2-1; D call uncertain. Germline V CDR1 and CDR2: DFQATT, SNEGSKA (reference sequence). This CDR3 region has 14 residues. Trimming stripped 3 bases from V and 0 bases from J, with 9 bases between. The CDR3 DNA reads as TGCAGTGCTAGTCGGGCAGGCTCCTACAATGAGCAGTTCTTC. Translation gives CSASRAGSYNEQFF.

CDR3 amino acids: CASSSGLAGRRRYF. DNA for the CDR3: TGTGCCAGCAGCTCGGGACTAGCGGGGCGGCGAAGGTACTTC. The chain is built from TRBV5-6 and TRBJ2-7; the match to TRBD2 covers 13 bases. The J segment lost 12 bases and the V segment lost 3 bases, leaving 9 bases of the junction unmatched. Germline CDR1 reads SGHDT; CDR2 reads YYEEEE. The CDR3 runs 14 residues.

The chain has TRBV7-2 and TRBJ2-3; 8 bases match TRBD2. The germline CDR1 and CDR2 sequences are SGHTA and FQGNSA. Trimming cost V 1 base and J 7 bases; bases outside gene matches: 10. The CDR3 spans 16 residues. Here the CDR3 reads CASSLGLLAELNTQYF. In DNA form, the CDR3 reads TGTGCCAGCAGCTTAGGACTACTAGCGGAGTTAAATACGCAGTATTTT. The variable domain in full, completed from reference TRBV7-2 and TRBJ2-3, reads GAGVSQSPSNKVTEKGKDVELRCDPISGHTALYWYRQSLGQGLEFLIYFQGNSAPDKSGLPSDRFSAERTGGSVSTLTIQRTQQEDSAVYLCASSLGLLAELNTQYFGPGTRLTVL.

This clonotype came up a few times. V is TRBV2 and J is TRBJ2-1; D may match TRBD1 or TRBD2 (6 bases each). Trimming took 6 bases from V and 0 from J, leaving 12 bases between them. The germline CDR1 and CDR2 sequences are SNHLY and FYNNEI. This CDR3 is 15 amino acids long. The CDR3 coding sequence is TGTGCCAGCAGCCAAGGGGGGTTCTCCTACAATGAGCAGTTCTTC. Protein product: CASSQGGFSYNEQFF.

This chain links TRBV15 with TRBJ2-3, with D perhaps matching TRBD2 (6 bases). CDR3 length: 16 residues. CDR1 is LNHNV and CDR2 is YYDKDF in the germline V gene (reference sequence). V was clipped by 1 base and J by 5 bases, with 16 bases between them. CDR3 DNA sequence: TGTGCCACCAGCAGAGGACTGACAGCCGGGGGAGATACGCAGTATTTT. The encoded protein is CATSRGLTAGGDTQYF.

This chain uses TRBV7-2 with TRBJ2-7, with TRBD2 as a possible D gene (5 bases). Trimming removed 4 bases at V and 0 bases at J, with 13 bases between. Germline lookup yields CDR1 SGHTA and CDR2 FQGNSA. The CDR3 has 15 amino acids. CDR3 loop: CASSSASGFSYEQYF. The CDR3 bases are TGTGCCAGCAGCTCCGCCAGCGGCTTCTCCTACGAGCAGTACTTC.

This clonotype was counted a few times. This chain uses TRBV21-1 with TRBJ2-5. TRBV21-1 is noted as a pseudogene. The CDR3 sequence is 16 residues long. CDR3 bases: TGTGCCAGCAGCAAACTTGCGCGGTTTCGCGAAGAGACCCAGTACTTC. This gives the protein CASSKLARFREETQYF.

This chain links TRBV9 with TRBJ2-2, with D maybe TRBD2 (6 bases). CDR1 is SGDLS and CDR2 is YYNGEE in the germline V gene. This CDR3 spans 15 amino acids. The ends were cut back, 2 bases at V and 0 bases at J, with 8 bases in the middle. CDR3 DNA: TGTGCCAGCAGCGTCGGGGGTACGAACACCGGGGAGCTGTTTTTT. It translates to CASSVGGTNTGELFF.

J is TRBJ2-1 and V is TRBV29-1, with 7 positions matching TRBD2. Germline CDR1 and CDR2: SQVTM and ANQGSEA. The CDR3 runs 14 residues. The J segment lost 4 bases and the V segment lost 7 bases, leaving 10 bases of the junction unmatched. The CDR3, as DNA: TGCAGCGGTAAGCGGGATCTCTCGTACAATGAGCAGTTCTTC. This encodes CSGKRDLSYNEQFF.

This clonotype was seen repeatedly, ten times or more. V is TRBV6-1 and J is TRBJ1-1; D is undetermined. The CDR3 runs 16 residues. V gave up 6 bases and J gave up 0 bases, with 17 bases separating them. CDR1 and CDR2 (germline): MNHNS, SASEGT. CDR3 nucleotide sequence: TGTGCCAGCAGACGGGAGCAGACATACATGAACACTGAAGCTTTCTTT. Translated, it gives CASRREQTYMNTEAFF.

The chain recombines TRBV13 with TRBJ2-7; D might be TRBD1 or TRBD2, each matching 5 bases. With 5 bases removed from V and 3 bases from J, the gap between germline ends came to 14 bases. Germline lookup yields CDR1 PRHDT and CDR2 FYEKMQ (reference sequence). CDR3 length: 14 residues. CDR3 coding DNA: TGTGCCAGCAGCCCGAGGGGCGCCATCTACGAGCAGTACTTC. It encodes CASSPRGAIYEQYF.

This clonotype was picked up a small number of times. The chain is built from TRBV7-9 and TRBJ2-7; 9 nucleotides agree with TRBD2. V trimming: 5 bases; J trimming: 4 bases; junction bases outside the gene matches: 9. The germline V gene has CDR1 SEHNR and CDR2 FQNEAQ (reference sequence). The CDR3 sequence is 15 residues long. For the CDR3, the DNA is TGTGCCAGCAGCCTCCTCGCGGGAGGGCGGTACGAGCAGTACTTC. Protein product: CASSLLAGGRYEQYF.

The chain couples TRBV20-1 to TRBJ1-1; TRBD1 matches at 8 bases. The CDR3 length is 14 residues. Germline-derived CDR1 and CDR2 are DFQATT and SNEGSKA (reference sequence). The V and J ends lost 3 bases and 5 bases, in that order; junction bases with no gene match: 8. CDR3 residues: CSARGQAGSTEAFF. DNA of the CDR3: TGCAGTGCTAGGGGACAGGCGGGTAGTACTGAAGCTTTCTTT.